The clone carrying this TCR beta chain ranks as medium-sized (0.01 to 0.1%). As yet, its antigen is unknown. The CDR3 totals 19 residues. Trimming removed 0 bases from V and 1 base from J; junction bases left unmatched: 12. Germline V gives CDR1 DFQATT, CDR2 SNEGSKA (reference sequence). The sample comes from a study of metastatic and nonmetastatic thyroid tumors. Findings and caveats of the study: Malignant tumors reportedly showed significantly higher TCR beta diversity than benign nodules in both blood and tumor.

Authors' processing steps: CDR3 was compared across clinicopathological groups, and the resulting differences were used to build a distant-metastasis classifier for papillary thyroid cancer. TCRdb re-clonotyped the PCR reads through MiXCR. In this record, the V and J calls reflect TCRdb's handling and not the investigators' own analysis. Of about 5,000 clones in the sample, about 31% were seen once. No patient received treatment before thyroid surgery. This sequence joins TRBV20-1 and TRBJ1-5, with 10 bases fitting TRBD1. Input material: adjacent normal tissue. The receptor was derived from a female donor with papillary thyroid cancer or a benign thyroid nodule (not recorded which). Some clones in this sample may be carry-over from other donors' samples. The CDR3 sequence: CSARDFETGGSGSNQPQHF. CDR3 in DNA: TGCAGTGCTAGAGATTTCGAGACAGGGGGCTCGGGGAGCAATCAGCCCCAGCATTTT.